The present T cell receptor (beta chain) was sequenced within a study of blood T cell repertoires in COVID-19. Overall study: From T cells, B-cell-depleted T cells, or PBMCs came the material, which was cDNA or gDNA.

Participant ages covered roughly 18 to 89 years across 25 or so US areas. Clones were sequenced by immunoSEQ multiplex PCR, and TCRdb holds only the in-frame ones, with some missing. The sample carries around 300,000 clones, 75% to 90% recorded once. In germline, CDR1 is LGHDT, CDR2 YNNKEL (reference sequence). This CDR3 comprises 15 residues. Trimming left V 0 bases short and J 4 bases short, with 12 bases between. Sequenced: PBMCs or T cells enriched from blood (not recorded which). This TCR was recovered from a woman in her thirties or forties who had recovered from COVID-19. The V and J genes are TRBV3-1 (or the pseudogene TRBV3-2) and TRBJ1-2, with no clear D. The CDR3 nucleotides read TGTGCCAGCAGCCAAGATGAGCGGGGATCCTATGGCTACACCTTC. Protein sequence: CASSQDERGSYGYTF.